Listed below are T cell receptor beta chains from one sample, sequenced in a study of shared T cell receptors in the human thymus. Assay: immunoSEQ multiplex PCR; the TCRdb copy retains only in-frame clones and omits some. The sample carries hundreds of thousands of clones, over 75% recorded once. The same data also went into a second study, on human thymus T cells.

The sample comprised thymocytes. All receptors come from a boy under two years old with a congenital heart defect. Each CDR3 is given with its conserved first and last residue. A D gene is named only where the DNA matches it firmly. For some rows the clone size is stated as once, few or many, or as a class when expanded; others skip it.

.,TRBD1,TRBJ2-7,TRBV28,CASSGTGAYEQYF,TGTGCCAGCTCAGGGACAGGGGCCTACGAGCAGTACTTC
.,.,TRBJ1-2,TRBV7-9,CASSFTTDYGYTF,TGTGCCAGCAGCTTTACTACCGATTATGGCTACACCTTC
.,TRBD2,TRBJ2-5,TRBV4-3,CASSQDILAGRLTQETQYF,TGCGCCAGCAGCCAAGATATTCTAGCGGGGAGATTAACCCAAGAGACCCAGTACTTC
.,TRBD1,TRBJ2-3,TRBV27,CASSFLGTGRTDTQYF,TGTGCCAGCAGTTTTCTCGGGACAGGACGCACAGATACGCAGTATTTT
once,.,TRBJ2-1,TRBV4-3,CASSQDTPGVGRDEQFF,TGCGCCAGCAGCCAAGACACTCCCGGTGTGGGGCGCGATGAGCAGTTCTTC
.,.,TRBJ1-1,TRBV5-1,CASSLAIQGDSTEAFF,TGCGCCAGCAGCCTCGCGATCCAAGGGGATTCCACTGAAGCTTTCTTT
.,.,TRBJ2-1,TRBV5-1,CASSLGRIYNEQFF,TGCGCCAGCAGCTTGGGGCGGATCTACAATGAGCAGTTCTTC
.,.,TRBJ2-7,TRBV28,CASSLERPDEQYF,TGTGCCAGCAGTTTAGAGAGGCCTGACGAGCAGTACTTC
.,.,TRBJ1-1,TRBV14,CASSQESGDTEAFF,TGTGCCAGCAGCCAAGAGTCAGGGGACACTGAAGCTTTCTTT
.,.,TRBJ2-6,TRBV28,CASSSTGTSGANVLTF,TGTGCCAGCAGTTCAACAGGGACCTCTGGGGCCAACGTCCTGACTTTC
.,.,TRBJ2-7,TRBV7-2,CASSLEGFGSHEQYF,TGTGCCAGCAGCTTAGAGGGGTTTGGCTCCCACGAGCAGTACTTC
.,.,TRBJ2-2,TRBV27,CASSLRGADTGELFF,TGTGCCAGCAGTTTAAGGGGCGCCGACACCGGGGAGCTGTTTTTT
.,.,TRBJ2-5,TRBV18,CASSPGREKLQETQYF,TGTGCCAGCTCACCGGGTAGGGAGAAGTTACAAGAGACCCAGTACTTC
.,.,TRBJ2-7,TRBV28,CASSRRSYEQYF,TGTGCCAGCAGCCGTCGGAGCTACGAGCAGTACTTC
.,TRBD2,TRBJ2-2,TRBV12-5,CASGLPPLVSGSSRNTGELFF,TGTGCTAGTGGTTTACCCCCTTTGGTTAGCGGGAGTTCTCGGAACACCGGGGAGCTGTTTTTT
.,TRBD1,TRBJ2-5,TRBV28,CASSPSPDRGQIETQYF,TGTGCCAGCAGTCCATCCCCAGACAGGGGGCAGATAGAGACCCAGTACTTC
.,TRBD2,TRBJ2-1,TRBV11-3,CASSTLAGVYNEQFF,TGTGCCAGCAGCACGTTAGCGGGAGTCTACAATGAGCAGTTCTTC
.,.,TRBJ2-1,TRBV4-3,CASSQSTRGGSNEQFF,TGCGCCAGCAGCCAATCAACTAGGGGGGGGTCGAATGAGCAGTTCTTC
.,TRBD1,TRBJ2-5,TRBV6-4,CASSESGQVPQETQYF,TGTGCCAGCAGTGAAAGTGGACAGGTCCCACAAGAGACCCAGTACTTC
few,TRBD1,TRBJ1-3,TRBV28,CASSPDRASGNTIYF,TGTGCCAGCAGTCCTGACAGGGCCTCTGGAAACACCATATATTTT
.,.,TRBJ2-2,TRBV28,CASGFRLYTGELFF,TGTGCCAGCGGATTCAGACTTTACACCGGGGAGCTGTTTTTT
.,.,TRBJ1-5,TRBV7-2,CASSLDSPNQPQHF,TGTGCCAGCAGCTTAGACAGCCCCAATCAGCCCCAGCATTTT
.,.,TRBJ1-5,TRBV19,CASSMGRVRQPQHF,TGTGCCAGTAGTATGGGTCGGGTCCGTCAGCCCCAGCATTTT
once,.,TRBJ2-7,TRBV28,CASSFPGVHYEQYF,TGTGCCAGCAGTTTCCCGGGGGTACATTACGAGCAGTACTTC
.,.,TRBJ1-4,TRBV6-1,CASSDRAVSSSTNEKLFF,TGTGCCAGCAGTGACAGGGCGGTTTCTTCGTCGACTAATGAAAAACTGTTTTTT
few,.,TRBJ1-1,TRBV25-1,CASSWLNTEAFF,TGTGCCAGCAGCTGGCTGAACACTGAAGCTTTCTTT
.,TRBD2,TRBJ2-1,TRBV5-1,CASSLGLAGYDEQFF,TGCGCCAGCAGCTTGGGACTAGCGGGATATGATGAGCAGTTCTTC
.,.,TRBJ2-7,TRBV9,CASSVYYSSYEQYF,TGTGCCAGCAGCGTATATTATAGCTCCTACGAGCAGTACTTC
once,TRBD1,TRBJ1-4,TRBV4-3,CASSQGQGLSNEKLFF,TGCGCCAGCAGCCAAGGACAGGGTTTATCGAATGAAAAACTGTTTTTT
.,.,TRBJ2-7,TRBV30,CAWSVSPDFVDGYEQYF,TGTGCCTGGAGTGTAAGTCCGGACTTTGTGGACGGCTACGAGCAGTACTTC
.,.,TRBJ2-1,TRBV5-1,CASSHSLDYNEQFF,TGCGCCAGCAGCCACAGCCTCGACTACAATGAGCAGTTCTTC
.,TRBD1,TRBJ2-7,TRBV7-2,CASSIHNYRGINEQYF,TGTGCCAGCAGCATCCACAACTACAGGGGTATTAACGAGCAGTACTTC